This entry concerns a single T cell receptor beta chain. Researchers grouped second doses given at about 4 or about 12 weeks into one pool. The sample comes from a study of T cell responses to AZD1222 COVID-19 vaccine. Here immunoSEQ multiplex PCR was the method, and the copy in TCRdb shows in-frame clones only, minus some. The sample includes around 130,000 clones, 70% to 90% of them seen just once. V dropped 4 bases and J dropped 2 bases, with 11 bases sitting between them. Germline V gene data show CDR1 as SGHDN and CDR2 as FVKESK. This CDR3 is 14 amino acids long. The chain joins TRBV14 to TRBJ1-2, with unresolved D. This specimen was peripheral blood, taken 28 days after the second AZD1222 dose. This sequence originates from an adult who received the AZD1222 COVID-19 vaccine. This CDR3 reads CASSLGEGNYGYTF. The CDR3 coding sequence is TGTGCCAGCAGCCTCGGAGAGGGAAACTATGGCTACACCTTC. Drawing the rest from reference TRBV14 and TRBJ1-2, the complete variable domain is EAGVTQFPSHSVIEKGQTVTLRCDPISGHDNLYWYRRVMGKEIKFLLHFVKESKQDESGMPNNRFLAERTGGTYSTLKVQPAELEDSGVYFCASSLGEGNYGYTFGSGTRLTVV.